This T cell receptor (beta chain) was sequenced for a study of blood T cell repertoires in COVID-19. About the research overall: Samples representing acute and convalescent COVID-19 were sourced from the United States, Italy and Spain. T cells, B-cell-depleted T cells, or PBMCs provided the cDNA or gDNA that served as material.

Original data processing: Counts of nucleated cells, estimated from reference gene primer amplification, were obtained. TCRdb keeps only in-frame clones here, not all; method: immunoSEQ multiplex PCR. The V and J calls and clone size are taken from that table; D and trimming were inferred from the DNA. The sample yields 350,000 or so clones, about 83% seen once. V dropped 0 bases and J dropped 9 bases, with 12 bases sitting between them. CDR1 is LGHNA, CDR2 YSLEER, per germline. CDR3 length equals 15 residues. In this sample, this clone turned up once. The chain employs TRBV4-3 and TRBJ1-6, with no clear D. The sample was peripheral blood. The TCR originated in a young man with active or convalescent COVID-19. The CDR3 nucleotides are TGCGCCAGCAGCCAAGACGAGGGTACGACTTCACCCCTCCACTTT. Encoded protein: CASSQDEGTTSPLHF.